This T cell receptor beta chain stems from a study of cytomegalovirus exposure and HLA in healthy donors. The CDR3 contains 16 residues. Germline-derived CDR1 and CDR2 are SGHDN and FVKESK. V was cut by 0 bases and J by 2 bases, with 12 bases left in between. Researchers ran the PCR with 60 Vbeta and 13 Jbeta primers. Repertoires were generated with immunoSEQ multiplex PCR, while TCRdb's copy carries only in-frame clones and drops some. This sample has about 110,000 clones, with over 65% found just once. This TCR came from a woman aged 40-49 years in good health and CMV-seropositive. Sequencing was carried out using PBMCs. V gene TRBV14 combines with J gene TRBJ2-3; maybe TRBD1 (5 bases). The CDR3 reads CASSQDKGWLTDTQYF. Written as DNA, the CDR3 is TGTGCCAGCAGCCAAGATAAGGGGTGGCTCACAGATACGCAGTATTTT.